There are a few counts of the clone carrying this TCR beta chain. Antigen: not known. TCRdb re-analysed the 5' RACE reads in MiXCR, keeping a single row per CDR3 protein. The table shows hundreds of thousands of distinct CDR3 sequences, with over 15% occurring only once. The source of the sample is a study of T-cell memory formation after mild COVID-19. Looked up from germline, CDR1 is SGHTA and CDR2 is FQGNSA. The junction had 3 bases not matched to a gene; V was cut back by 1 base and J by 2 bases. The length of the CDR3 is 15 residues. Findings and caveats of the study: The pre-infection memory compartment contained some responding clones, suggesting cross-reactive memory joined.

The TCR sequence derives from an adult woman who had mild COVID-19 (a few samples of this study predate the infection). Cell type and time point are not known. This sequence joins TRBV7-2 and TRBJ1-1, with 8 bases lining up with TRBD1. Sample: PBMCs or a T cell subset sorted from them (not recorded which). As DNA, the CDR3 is TGTGCCAGCAGCTTAGTTGGGACAGGCAACACTGAAGCTTTCTTT. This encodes CASSLVGTGNTEAFF.